The subject of this entry is one T cell receptor beta chain. The antigen is undetermined. This sample stems from a study of T-cell reconstitution after alpha-beta-depleted transplantation in children. Overall study findings and caveats: Diversity and T-cell counts at one year after transplant derived mostly from new T cells. At around two months after transplant, the alpha-beta T cells were reportedly derived from several hundred expanded clones that came from non-depleted graft cells. Recipient T cells and thymic progenitors that survived gave rise to the high TCRbeta diversity observed at day 60 in some patients.

The CDR3 loop spans 18 amino acids. Losses at the gene ends were 5 bases for V and 0 bases for J; bases not matched to a gene: 12. Unique molecular identifiers were built into the TCRbeta library. TCRdb re-called the PCR reads with MiXCR, one entry per CDR3 protein. The sample consists of about a million distinct CDR3 sequences, roughly 29% of them appearing once. Sequencing used PBMCs, mostly from graft donor cells, obtained 360 days after TCRalphabeta/CD19-depleted stem cell transplant. The rearrangement links TRBV12-3 or TRBV12-4 to TRBJ2-3; 9 bases map to TRBD2. The receptor was isolated from a boy younger than two who had a stem cell transplant for SCID, so the T cells may come from the graft donor. The CDR3 sequence: CASSPRWASGISTDTQYF. The CDR3 DNA reads as TGTGCCAGCAGTCCCCGCTGGGCTAGCGGGATTAGCACAGATACGCAGTATTTT.